This T cell receptor beta chain came from a study of beta chain features in type 1 diabetes. At the level of the study: What patients shared with healthy donors was a similar profile of age, gender and cell yields.

Study outcomes and limitations: Lower insertion and higher deletion counts appeared at VDJ junctions in type 1 diabetes patients.

Sequencing targeted expressed TCRB transcripts, as all isolated RNA had been reverse transcribed. The repertoire was sequenced with immunoSEQ multiplex PCR; TCRdb's copy has only in-frame clones and lacks some. The sample has under 800,000 clones, 15% to 19% seen once. CDR1 is KGHSH and CDR2 is LQKENI in the germline V gene. Between the trimmed V and J ends, which lost 3 bases and 2 bases, there was a span of 4 bases. The CDR3 has 12 amino acids. Averaging about 116 mL, one heparinised blood draw came from each individual donor. Purities over 98% were achieved in all sorted populations. In the case of this clone: Its target is not known. Different DNA sequences within this sample yield the same CDR3.

Sequenced sample: naive CD4+ T cells from blood. The rearrangement uses TRBV18 and TRBJ1-1; D is unclear. This clonotype was sampled from a man aged 18 to 29 in good health. CDR3 coding DNA: TGTGCCAGCTCACCCCCCAACACTGAAGCTTTCTTT. Translation gives CASSPPNTEAFF.